The entry below gives a single T cell receptor (beta chain) sequence along with its context. This sample was included in a study of control samples from healthy donors and cancer patients. Deletions cut 5 bases from V and 6 bases from J, with 11 bases between. CDR3 length: 13 residues. Germline V CDR1 and CDR2: SGHNT, YYREEE (reference sequence). TCRdb keeps only in-frame clones here, not all; method: immunoSEQ multiplex PCR. The sample yields 95,000 to 150,000 clones, roughly nine tenths seen once. The sequencing sample was made of blood. The TCR sequence derives from a woman aged 18-29 years in good health. V and J are TRBV5-4 and TRBJ1-4; D remains unclear. CDR3 sequence: CASSGVGDEKLFF. The CDR3 nucleotides are TGTGCCAGCAGTGGGGTTGGAGATGAAAAACTGTTTTTT.